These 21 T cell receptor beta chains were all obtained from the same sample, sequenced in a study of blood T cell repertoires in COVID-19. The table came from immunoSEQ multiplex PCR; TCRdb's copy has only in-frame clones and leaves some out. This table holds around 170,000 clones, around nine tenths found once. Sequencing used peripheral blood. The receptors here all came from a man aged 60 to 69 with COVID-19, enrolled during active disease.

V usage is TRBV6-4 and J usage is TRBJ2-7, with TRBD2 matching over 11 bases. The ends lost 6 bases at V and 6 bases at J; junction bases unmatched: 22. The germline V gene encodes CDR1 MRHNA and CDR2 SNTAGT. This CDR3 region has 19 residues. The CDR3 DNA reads TGTGCCAGCAGGAGACTAGCGGGGAGACCCCCAGGTTTGTCCACCGAGCAGTACTTC. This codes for CASRRLAGRPPGLSTEQYF.

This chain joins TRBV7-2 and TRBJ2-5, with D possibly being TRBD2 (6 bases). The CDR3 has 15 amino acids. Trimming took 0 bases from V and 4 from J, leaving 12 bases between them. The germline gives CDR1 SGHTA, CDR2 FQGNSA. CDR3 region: CASSLALGGGETQYF. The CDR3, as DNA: TGTGCCAGCAGCTTAGCGCTGGGAGGTGGAGAGACCCAGTACTTC.

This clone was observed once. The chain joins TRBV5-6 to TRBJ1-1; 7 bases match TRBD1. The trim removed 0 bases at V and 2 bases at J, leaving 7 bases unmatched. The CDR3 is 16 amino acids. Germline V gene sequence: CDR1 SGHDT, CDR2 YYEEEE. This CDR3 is CASSLDRGRINTEAFF. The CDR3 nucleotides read TGTGCCAGCAGCTTGGACAGGGGACGGATAAACACTGAAGCTTTCTTT.

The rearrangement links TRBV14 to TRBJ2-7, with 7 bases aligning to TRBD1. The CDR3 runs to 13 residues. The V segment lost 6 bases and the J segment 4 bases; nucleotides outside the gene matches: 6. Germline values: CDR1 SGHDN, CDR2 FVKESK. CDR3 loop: CASRRQGGYEQYF. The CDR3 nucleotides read TGTGCCAGCAGGAGACAGGGCGGATACGAGCAGTACTTC.

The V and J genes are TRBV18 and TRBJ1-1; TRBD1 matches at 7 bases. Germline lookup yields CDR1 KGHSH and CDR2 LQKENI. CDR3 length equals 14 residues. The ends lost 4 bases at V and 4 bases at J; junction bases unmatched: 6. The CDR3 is CASSLRQGVTEAFF. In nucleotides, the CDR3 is TGTGCCAGCTCACTTAGACAGGGAGTCACTGAAGCTTTCTTT.

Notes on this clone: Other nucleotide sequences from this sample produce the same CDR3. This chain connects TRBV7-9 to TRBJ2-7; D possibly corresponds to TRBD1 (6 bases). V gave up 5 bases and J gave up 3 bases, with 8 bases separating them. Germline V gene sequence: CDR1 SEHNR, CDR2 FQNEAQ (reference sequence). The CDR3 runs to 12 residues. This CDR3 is CASSLQGYEQYF. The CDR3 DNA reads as TGTGCCAGCAGCCTACAGGGCTACGAGCAGTACTTC.

The CDR3 is CASGTSGQQETQYF. CDR3 DNA: TGCGCCAGCGGCACTAGCGGACAGCAAGAGACCCAGTACTTC. The chain has TRBV5-1 and TRBJ2-5; 8 nucleotides match TRBD2. Germline V gene lookup returns CDR1 SGHRS and CDR2 YFSETQ. Trimming cost V 7 bases and J 2 bases; bases outside gene matches: 7. The length of the CDR3 is 14 residues.

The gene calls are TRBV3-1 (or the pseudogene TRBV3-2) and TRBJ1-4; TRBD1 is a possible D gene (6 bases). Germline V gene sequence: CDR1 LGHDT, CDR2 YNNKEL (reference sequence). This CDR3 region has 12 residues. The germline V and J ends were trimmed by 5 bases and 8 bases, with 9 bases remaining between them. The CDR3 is CASSGQTEKLFF. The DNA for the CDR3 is TGTGCCAGCAGCGGACAGACGGAAAAACTGTTTTTT.

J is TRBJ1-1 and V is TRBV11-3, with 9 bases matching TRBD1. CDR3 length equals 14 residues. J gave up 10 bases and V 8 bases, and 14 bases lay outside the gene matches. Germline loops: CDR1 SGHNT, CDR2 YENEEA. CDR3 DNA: TGTGCCAGCTGGACGGGACAGGGAATCCCTAGAGCTTTCTTT. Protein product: CASWTGQGIPRAFF. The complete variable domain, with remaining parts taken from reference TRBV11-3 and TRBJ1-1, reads EAGVVQSPRYKIIEKKQPVAFWCNPISGHNTLYWYLQNLGQGPELLIRYENEEAVDDSQLPKDRFSAERLKGVDSTLKIQPAELGDSAVYLCASWTGQGIPRAFFGQGTRLTVV.

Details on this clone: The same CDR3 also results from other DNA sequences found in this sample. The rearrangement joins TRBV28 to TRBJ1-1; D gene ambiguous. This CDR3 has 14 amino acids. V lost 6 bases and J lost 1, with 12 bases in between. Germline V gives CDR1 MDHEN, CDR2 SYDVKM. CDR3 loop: CASSSDGENTEAFF. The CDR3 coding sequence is TGTGCCAGCAGCTCGGACGGGGAGAACACTGAAGCTTTCTTT.

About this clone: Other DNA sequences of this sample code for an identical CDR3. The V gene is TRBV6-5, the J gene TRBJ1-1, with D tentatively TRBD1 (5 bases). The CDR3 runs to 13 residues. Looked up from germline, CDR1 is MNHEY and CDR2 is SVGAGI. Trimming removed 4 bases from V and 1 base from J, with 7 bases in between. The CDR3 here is CASSLTENTEAFF. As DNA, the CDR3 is TGTGCCAGCAGTTTGACAGAGAACACTGAAGCTTTCTTT.

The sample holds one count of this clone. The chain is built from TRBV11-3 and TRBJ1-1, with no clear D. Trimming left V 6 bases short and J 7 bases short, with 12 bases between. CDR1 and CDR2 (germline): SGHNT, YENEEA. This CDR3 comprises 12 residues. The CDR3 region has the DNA TGTGCCAGCAGACTCTCCGTCGGTGAAGCTTTCTTT. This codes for CASRLSVGEAFF.

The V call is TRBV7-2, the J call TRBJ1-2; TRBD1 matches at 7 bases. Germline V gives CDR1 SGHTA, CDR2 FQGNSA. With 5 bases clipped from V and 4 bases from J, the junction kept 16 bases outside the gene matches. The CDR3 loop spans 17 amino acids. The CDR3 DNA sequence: TGTGCCAGCAGCCAACGGACCCCGGGACAGCTGGGCTATGGCTACACCTTC. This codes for CASSQRTPGQLGYGYTF.

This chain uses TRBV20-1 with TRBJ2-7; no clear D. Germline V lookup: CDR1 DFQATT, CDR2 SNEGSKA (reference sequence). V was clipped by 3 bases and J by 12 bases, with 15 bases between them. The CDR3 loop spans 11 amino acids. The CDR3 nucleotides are TGCAGTGCTAGTCTCCCTACTCTTCTGTACTTC. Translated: CSASLPTLLYF.

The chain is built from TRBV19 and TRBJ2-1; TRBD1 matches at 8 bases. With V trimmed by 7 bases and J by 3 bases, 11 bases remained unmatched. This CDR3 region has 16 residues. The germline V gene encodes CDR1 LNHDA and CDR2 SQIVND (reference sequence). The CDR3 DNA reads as TGTGCCAGTACCAACCTCGACAGGGGAATCTACAATGAGCAGTTCTTC. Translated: CASTNLDRGIYNEQFF.

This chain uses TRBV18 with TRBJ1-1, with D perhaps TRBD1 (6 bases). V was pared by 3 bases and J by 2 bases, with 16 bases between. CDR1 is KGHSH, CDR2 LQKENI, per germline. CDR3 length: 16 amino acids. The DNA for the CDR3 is TGTGCCAGCTCACCCCTACCGACAGGCGACAACACTGAAGCTTTCTTT. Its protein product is CASSPLPTGDNTEAFF.

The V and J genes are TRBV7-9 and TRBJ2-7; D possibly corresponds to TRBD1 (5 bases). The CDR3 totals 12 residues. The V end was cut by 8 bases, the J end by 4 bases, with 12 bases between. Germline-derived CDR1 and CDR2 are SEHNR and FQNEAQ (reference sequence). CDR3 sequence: CASQGSGYEQYF. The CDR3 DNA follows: TGTGCCAGCCAGGGAAGTGGTTACGAGCAGTACTTC.

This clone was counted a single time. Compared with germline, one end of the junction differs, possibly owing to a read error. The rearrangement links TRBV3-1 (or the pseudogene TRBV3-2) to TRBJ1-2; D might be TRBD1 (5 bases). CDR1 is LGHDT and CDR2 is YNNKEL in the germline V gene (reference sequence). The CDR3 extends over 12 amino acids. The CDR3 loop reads CASSQAGAGWAF. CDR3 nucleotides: TGTGCCAGCAGCCAAGCTGGGGCAGGCTGGGCCTTC.

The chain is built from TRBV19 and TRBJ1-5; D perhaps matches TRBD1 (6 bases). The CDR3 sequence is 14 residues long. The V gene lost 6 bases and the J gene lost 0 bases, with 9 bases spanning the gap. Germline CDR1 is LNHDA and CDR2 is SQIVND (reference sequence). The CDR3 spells CASRTGASNQPQHF. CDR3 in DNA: TGTGCCAGTAGGACAGGAGCTAGCAATCAGCCCCAGCATTTT. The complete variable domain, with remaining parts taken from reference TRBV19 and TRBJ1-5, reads DGGITQSPKYLFRKEGQNVTLSCEQNLNHDAMYWYRQDPGQGLRLIYYSQIVNDFQKGDIAEGYSVSREKKESFPLTVTSAQKNPTAFYLCASRTGASNQPQHFGDGTRLSIL.

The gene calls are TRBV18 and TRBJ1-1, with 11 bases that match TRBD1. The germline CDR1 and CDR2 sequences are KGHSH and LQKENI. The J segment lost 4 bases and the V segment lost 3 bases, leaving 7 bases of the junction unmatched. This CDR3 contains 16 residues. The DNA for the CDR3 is TGTGCCAGCTCACCGGCGGACAGGGGGCTAGGCACTGAAGCTTTCTTT. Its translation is CASSPADRGLGTEAFF.

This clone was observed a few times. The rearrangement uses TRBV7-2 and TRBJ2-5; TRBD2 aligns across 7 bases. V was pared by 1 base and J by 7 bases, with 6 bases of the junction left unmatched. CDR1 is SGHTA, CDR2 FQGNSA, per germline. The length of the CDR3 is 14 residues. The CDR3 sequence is CASSLVTSARTQYF. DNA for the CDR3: TGTGCCAGCAGCTTAGTAACTAGCGCTCGGACCCAGTACTTC.